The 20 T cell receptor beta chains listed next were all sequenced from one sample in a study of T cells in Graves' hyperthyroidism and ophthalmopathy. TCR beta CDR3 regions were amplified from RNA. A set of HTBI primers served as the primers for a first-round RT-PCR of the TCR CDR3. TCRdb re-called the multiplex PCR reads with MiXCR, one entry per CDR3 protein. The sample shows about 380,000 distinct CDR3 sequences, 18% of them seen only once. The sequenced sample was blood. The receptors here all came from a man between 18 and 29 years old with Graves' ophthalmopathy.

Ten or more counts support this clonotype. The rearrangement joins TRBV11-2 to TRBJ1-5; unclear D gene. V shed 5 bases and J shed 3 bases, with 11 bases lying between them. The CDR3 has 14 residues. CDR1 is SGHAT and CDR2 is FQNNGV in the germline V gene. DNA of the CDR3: TGTGCCAGCAGCCCGGGGATCAACAATCAGCCCCAGCATTTT. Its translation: CASSPGINNQPQHF.

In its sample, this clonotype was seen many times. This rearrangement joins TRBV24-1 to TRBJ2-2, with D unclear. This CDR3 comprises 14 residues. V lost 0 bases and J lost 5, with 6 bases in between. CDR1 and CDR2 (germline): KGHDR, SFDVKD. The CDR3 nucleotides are TGTGCCACCAGTGATTTGTCCGAGACCGGGGAGCTGTTTTTT. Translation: CATSDLSETGELFF.

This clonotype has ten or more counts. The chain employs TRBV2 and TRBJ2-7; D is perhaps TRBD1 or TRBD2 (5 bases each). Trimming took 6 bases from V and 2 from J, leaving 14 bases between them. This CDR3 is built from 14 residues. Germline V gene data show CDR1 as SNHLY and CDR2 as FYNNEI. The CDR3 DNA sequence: TGTGCCAGCAGGGAGGAACAGGCGGCCTACGAGCAGTACTTC. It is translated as CASREEQAAYEQYF.

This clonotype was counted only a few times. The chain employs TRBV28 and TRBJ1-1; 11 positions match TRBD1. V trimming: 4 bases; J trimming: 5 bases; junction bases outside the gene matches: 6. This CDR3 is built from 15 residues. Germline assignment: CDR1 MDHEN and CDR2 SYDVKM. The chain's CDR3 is CASSWGTGGWTEAFF. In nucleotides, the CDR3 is TGTGCCAGCAGTTGGGGGACAGGGGGTTGGACTGAAGCTTTCTTT.

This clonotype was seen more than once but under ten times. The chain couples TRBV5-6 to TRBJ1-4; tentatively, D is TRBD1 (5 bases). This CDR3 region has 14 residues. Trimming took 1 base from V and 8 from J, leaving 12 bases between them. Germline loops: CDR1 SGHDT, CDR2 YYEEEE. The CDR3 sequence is CASSLTTGDEKLFF. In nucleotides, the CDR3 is TGTGCCAGCAGCTTGACAACAGGCGACGAAAAACTGTTTTTT.

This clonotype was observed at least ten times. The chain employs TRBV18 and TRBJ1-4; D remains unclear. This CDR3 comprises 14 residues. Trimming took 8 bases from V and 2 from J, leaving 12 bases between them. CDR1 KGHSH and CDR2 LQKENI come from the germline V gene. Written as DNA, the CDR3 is TGTGCCAGCGCATCCCCGGGGACTAATGAAAAACTGTTTTTT. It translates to CASASPGTNEKLFF.

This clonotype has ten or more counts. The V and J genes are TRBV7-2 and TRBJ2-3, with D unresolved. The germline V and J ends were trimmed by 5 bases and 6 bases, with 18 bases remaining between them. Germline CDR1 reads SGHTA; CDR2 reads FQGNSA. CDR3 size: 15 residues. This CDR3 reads CASSQQWAPEDTQYF. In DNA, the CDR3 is TGTGCCAGCAGCCAACAATGGGCTCCTGAGGATACGCAGTATTTT.

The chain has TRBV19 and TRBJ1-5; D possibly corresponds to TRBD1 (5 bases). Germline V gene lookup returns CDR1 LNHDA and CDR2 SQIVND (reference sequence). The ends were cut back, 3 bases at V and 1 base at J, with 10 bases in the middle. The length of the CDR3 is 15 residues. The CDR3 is CASSMGRGSNQPQHF. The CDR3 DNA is TGTGCCAGTAGTATGGGAAGGGGCAGCAATCAGCCCCAGCATTTT.

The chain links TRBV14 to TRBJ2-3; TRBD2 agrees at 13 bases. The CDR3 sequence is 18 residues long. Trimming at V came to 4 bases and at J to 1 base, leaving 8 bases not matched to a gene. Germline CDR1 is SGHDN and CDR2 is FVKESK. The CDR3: CASSPRTSGGTRTDTQYF. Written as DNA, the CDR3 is TGTGCCAGCAGCCCTCGGACTAGCGGGGGAACCCGCACAGATACGCAGTATTTT.

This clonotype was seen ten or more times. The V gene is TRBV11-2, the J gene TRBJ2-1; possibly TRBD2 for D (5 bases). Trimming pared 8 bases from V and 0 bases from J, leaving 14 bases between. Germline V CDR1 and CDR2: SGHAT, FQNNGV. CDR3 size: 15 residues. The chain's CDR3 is CASRNLRGSYNEQFF. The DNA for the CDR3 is TGTGCCAGCCGTAACCTTCGGGGCTCCTACAATGAGCAGTTCTTC.

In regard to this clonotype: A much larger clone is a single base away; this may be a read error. The CDR3 DNA follows: TGTGCCAGCAGCATACAAGGGGGTTCCGAGACCCAGTACTTC. Translating it yields CASSIQGGSETQYF. The chain is built from TRBV7-2 and TRBJ2-5; D is perhaps TRBD1 (6 bases). CDR3 length equals 14 residues. Germline loops: CDR1 SGHTA, CDR2 FQGNSA. V was trimmed by 5 bases and J by 5 bases, leaving 15 bases between them. The full variable domain, completed using reference TRBV7-2 and TRBJ2-5, is GAGVSQSPSNKVTEKGKDVELRCDPISGHTALYWYRQSLGQGLEFLIYFQGNSAPDKSGLPSDRFSAERTGGSVSTLTIQRTQQEDSAVYLCASSIQGGSETQYFGPGTRLLVL.

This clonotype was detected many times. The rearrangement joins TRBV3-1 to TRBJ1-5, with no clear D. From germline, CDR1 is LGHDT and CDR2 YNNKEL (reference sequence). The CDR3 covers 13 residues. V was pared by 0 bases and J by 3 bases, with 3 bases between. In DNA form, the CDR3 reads TGTGCCAGCAGCCAAGACACCAATCAGCCCCAGCATTTT. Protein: CASSQDTNQPQHF.

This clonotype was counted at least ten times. In nucleotides, the CDR3 is TGTGCCAGCAGTTTTTCCCTTGCGGGGTTCTCCTACGAGCAGTACTTC. Protein: CASSFSLAGFSYEQYF. The chain links TRBV28 to TRBJ2-7; D possibly corresponds to TRBD2 (6 bases). The CDR3 runs 16 residues. Deletions cut 3 bases from V and 0 bases from J, with 15 bases between. Germline V gene sequence: CDR1 MDHEN, CDR2 SYDVKM.

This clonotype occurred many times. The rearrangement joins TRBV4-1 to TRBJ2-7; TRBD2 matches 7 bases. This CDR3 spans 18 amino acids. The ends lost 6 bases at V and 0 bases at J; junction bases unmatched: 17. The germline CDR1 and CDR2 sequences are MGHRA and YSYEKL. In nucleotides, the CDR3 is TGCGCCAGCAGTCTAGAGGGGATGGGCGGGAGTAGCTCCTACGAGCAGTACTTC. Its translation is CASSLEGMGGSSSYEQYF.

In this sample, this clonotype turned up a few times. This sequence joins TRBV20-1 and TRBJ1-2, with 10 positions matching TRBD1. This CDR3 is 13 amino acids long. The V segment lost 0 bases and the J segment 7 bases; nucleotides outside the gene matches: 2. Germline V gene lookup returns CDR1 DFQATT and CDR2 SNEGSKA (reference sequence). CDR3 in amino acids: CSAREGTGAGYTF. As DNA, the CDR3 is TGCAGTGCTAGAGAGGGGACAGGGGCTGGCTACACCTTC.

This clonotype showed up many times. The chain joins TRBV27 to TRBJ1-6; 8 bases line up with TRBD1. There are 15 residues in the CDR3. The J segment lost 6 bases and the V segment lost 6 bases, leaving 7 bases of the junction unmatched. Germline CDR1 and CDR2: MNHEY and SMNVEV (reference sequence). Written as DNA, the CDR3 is TGTGCCAGCAGCTTTCAGGGGGCTGCTAATTCACCCCTCCACTTT. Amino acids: CASSFQGAANSPLHF.

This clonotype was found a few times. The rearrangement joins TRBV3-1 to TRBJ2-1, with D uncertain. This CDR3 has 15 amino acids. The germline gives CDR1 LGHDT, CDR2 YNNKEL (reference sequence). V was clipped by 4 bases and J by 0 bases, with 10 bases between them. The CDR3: CASSPALSSYNEQFF. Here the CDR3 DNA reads TGTGCCAGCAGCCCAGCCTTGAGCTCCTACAATGAGCAGTTCTTC.

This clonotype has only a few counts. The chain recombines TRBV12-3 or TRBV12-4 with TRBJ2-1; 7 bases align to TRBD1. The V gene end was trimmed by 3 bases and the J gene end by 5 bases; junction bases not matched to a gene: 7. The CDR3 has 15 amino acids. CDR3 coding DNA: TGTGCCAGCAGTTTGAGACAGGGAAGCCACAATGAGCAGTTCTTC. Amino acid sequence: CASSLRQGSHNEQFF.

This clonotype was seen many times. CDR3: CASSGAGSSAYGYTF. CDR3 DNA sequence: TGTGCCAGCAGCGGGGCCGGGTCGTCCGCCTATGGCTACACCTTC. The chain joins TRBV11-2 to TRBJ1-2, with a possible D match to TRBD1 (5 bases). V was pared by 5 bases and J by 4 bases, with 17 bases between. The CDR3 totals 15 residues. Germline V gives CDR1 SGHAT, CDR2 FQNNGV. The whole variable domain, remainder taken from reference TRBV11-2 and TRBJ1-2, is EAGVAQSPRYKIIEKRQSVAFWCNPISGHATLYWYQQILGQGPKLLIQFQNNGVVDDSQLPKDRFSAERLKGVDSTLKIQPAKLEDSAVYLCASSGAGSSAYGYTFGSGTRLTVV.

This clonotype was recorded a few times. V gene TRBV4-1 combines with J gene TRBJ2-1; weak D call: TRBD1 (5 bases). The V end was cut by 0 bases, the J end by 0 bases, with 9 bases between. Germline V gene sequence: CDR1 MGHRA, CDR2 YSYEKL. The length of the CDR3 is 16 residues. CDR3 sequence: CASSQDQGDSYNEQFF. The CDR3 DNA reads TGCGCCAGCAGCCAAGATCAGGGCGACTCCTACAATGAGCAGTTCTTC.